Reported below is one TCR beta chain. Antigen specificity is unknown. This sample is drawn from a study of shared clonotypes between healthy human individuals. Study context: Per donor, three plates held CD4 naive cells, three held CD4 memory, two held CD8 naive and one held CD8 memory.

The CDR3 extends over 14 amino acids. Losses at the gene ends were 4 bases for V and 5 bases for J; bases not matched to a gene: 4. Germline V gene data show CDR1 as MNHNY and CDR2 as SVGAGI (reference sequence). Findings of the study overall: A reduction in generation probabilities was seen for non-shared clonotypes relative to those shared by all four donors.

Using immunoSEQ multiplex PCR, the repertoire was profiled, and TCRdb retains in-frame clones only, with some absent. The sample holds under 2.5 million clones, 85% to 95% seen once. The specimen was naive CD4+ T cells from PBMCs. The subset was: CD45RA+ positively selected. The receptor comes from a man between 18 and 29 years old in good health. Some clones in this sample may be carry-over from other donors' samples. The J gene is TRBJ1-4, the V gene TRBV6-6, with 7 nucleotides matching TRBD1. The CDR3 DNA reads as TGTGCCAGCAGTTCCGGGACAGTGAATGAAAAACTGTTTTTT. The encoded protein is CASSSGTVNEKLFF.